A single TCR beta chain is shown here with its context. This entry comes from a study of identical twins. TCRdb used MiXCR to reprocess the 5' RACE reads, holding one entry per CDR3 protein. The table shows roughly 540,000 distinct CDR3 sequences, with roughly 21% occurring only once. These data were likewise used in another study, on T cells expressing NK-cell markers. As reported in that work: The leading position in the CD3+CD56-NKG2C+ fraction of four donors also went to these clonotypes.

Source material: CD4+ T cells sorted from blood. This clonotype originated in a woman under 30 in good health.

The CDR3 spells CASSLWDRVETEAFF. CDR3 DNA: TGTGCCAGCAGCTTATGGGACAGGGTGGAAACTGAAGCTTTCTTT. The J gene is TRBJ1-1, the V gene TRBV5-5; 9 nucleotides line up with TRBD1. Germline CDR1 and CDR2: SGHKS and YYEKEE (reference sequence). The CDR3 consists of 15 residues. With V trimmed by 2 bases and J by 5 bases, 7 bases remained unmatched.